The 23 T cell receptor beta chains given below trace back to one sample, sequenced in a study of T cell responses to AZD1222 COVID-19 vaccine. Sequencing was performed with immunoSEQ multiplex PCR; in TCRdb, only in-frame clones are kept and a portion is missing. The sample lists about 150,000 clones; about 85% were seen once. This specimen consisted of peripheral blood, obtained on day 0 of AZD1222 vaccination. Every receptor here comes from an adult in good health.

This chain links TRBV5-6 with TRBJ2-7; 9 bases are a match to TRBD2. The CDR3 has 17 amino acids. CDR1 and CDR2 (germline): SGHDT, YYEEEE. J was trimmed by 3 bases and V by 0 bases; bases with no gene match: 10. CDR3 sequence reads: CASSLGGSGGWDYEQYF. In DNA, the CDR3 is TGTGCCAGCAGCTTGGGAGGTAGCGGGGGCTGGGACTACGAGCAGTACTTC.

This clone has just a few counts. The chain uses TRBV7-2 and TRBJ1-3; TRBD1 matches 7 bases. Per the germline V gene, CDR1 is SGHTA and CDR2 is FQGNSA. The CDR3 consists of 15 residues. Trimming at V came to 5 bases and at J to 0 bases, leaving 4 bases not matched to a gene. CDR3 residues: CASSRQGDSGNTIYF. Written as DNA, the CDR3 is TGTGCCAGCAGCCGCCAGGGGGACTCTGGAAACACCATATATTTT.

The CDR3 DNA reads TGTGCCAGCAGGTTGATTTTCCAGGGTTCCTACGAGCAGTACTTC. This codes for CASRLIFQGSYEQYF. This chain joins TRBV5-8 and TRBJ2-7, with a tentative D call TRBD1 (5 bases). Trimming took off 5 bases at V and 1 base at J, with 16 bases between the two ends. The CDR3 sequence is 15 residues long. Germline CDR1 and CDR2: SGHTS and YDEGEE.

The chain joins TRBV5-5 to TRBJ1-4, with a tentative D call TRBD1 (5 bases). The CDR3 has 13 amino acids. CDR1 SGHKS and CDR2 YYEKEE come from the germline V gene (reference sequence). Trimming took off 4 bases at V and 10 bases at J, with 14 bases between the two ends. CDR3: CASSVEGLGKLFF. In DNA form, the CDR3 reads TGTGCCAGCAGCGTTGAGGGACTGGGAAAACTGTTTTTT.

This chain links TRBV24-1 with TRBJ1-5; 9 nucleotides match TRBD1. The CDR3 extends over 14 amino acids. V trimming: 7 bases; J trimming: 4 bases; junction bases outside the gene matches: 4. Germline V gives CDR1 KGHDR, CDR2 SFDVKD. CDR3: CATRGQGRNQPQHF. CDR3 nucleotide sequence: TGTGCCACCAGGGGACAGGGCCGAAATCAGCCCCAGCATTTT.

The chain employs TRBV7-8 and TRBJ2-7; 10 positions match TRBD1. The V gene end was trimmed by 4 bases and the J gene end by 1 base; junction bases not matched to a gene: 10. The CDR3 is 17 amino acids. CDR1 and CDR2 from the germline V gene are SGHVS and FQNEAQ. CDR3 in amino acids: CASSSPDRGGRSYEQYF. DNA for the CDR3: TGTGCCAGCAGCTCCCCGGACAGGGGGGGGCGTTCCTACGAGCAGTACTTC.

The chain uses TRBV5-5 and TRBJ1-1; D not resolved. CDR1 SGHKS and CDR2 YYEKEE come from the germline V gene (reference sequence). The germline V and J ends were trimmed by 4 bases and 5 bases, with 9 bases remaining between them. CDR3 size: 12 residues. The CDR3: CASSPTWTEAFF. CDR3 DNA sequence: TGTGCCAGCAGCCCGACCTGGACTGAAGCTTTCTTT.

The J gene is TRBJ2-1, the V gene TRBV2; 7 nucleotides agree with TRBD2. The CDR3 spans 16 residues. CDR1 and CDR2 from the germline V gene are SNHLY and FYNNEI. With V trimmed by 8 bases and J by 6 bases, 16 bases remained unmatched. The CDR3 region has the DNA TGTGCCAGCGGTCCCGGCGGGGGTCGCCTCTTCAATGAGCAGTTCTTC. This encodes CASGPGGGRLFNEQFF.

The rearrangement links TRBV25-1 to TRBJ1-5, with 7 bases aligning to TRBD1. The germline gives CDR1 MGHDK, CDR2 SYGVNS. With V trimmed by 9 bases and J by 6 bases, 5 bases remained unmatched. The CDR3 totals 12 residues. DNA for the CDR3: TGTGCCAGAACAGGGGTAGGTCAGCCCCAGCATTTT. Protein product: CARTGVGQPQHF.

The chain joins TRBV28 to TRBJ2-5, with D possibly called TRBD1 or TRBD2 (5 bases each). The germline V gene encodes CDR1 MDHEN and CDR2 SYDVKM. The V gene lost 3 bases and the J gene lost 0 bases, with 11 bases spanning the gap. The CDR3 covers 15 residues. The DNA for the CDR3 is TGTGCCAGCAGTTTCAGGGCAGCGGACCAAGAGACCCAGTACTTC. This codes for CASSFRAADQETQYF.

The J gene is TRBJ1-1, the V gene TRBV6-5; 9 bases map to TRBD1. Trimming removed 7 bases from V and 5 bases from J; junction bases left unmatched: 5. Germline lookup yields CDR1 MNHEY and CDR2 SVGAGI. This CDR3 comprises 13 residues. The CDR3 DNA follows: TGTGCCAGCAAGGACAGGGGAGGAACTGAAGCTTTCTTT. This gives the protein CASKDRGGTEAFF.

The chain joins TRBV19 to TRBJ2-7, with D uncertain. Looked up from germline, CDR1 is LNHDA and CDR2 is SQIVND (reference sequence). V dropped 3 bases and J dropped 4 bases, with 13 bases sitting between them. The CDR3 has 14 amino acids. The CDR3 region has the DNA TGTGCCAGTAGTATTCCGCGAGTCTTATACGAGCAGTACTTC. Translated, it gives CASSIPRVLYEQYF.

This chain joins TRBV5-1 and TRBJ2-1; possibly TRBD1 or TRBD2 for D (5 bases each). The germline V gene encodes CDR1 SGHRS and CDR2 YFSETQ. The length of the CDR3 is 12 residues. The ends were cut back, 1 base at V and 8 bases at J, with 7 bases in the middle. The CDR3 spells CASSLLGDEQFF. The CDR3 coding sequence is TGCGCCAGCAGCTTGTTGGGGGATGAGCAGTTCTTC.

This clone was seen only a few times. This chain links TRBV7-3 with TRBJ2-1, with 10 bases identical to TRBD2. CDR1 is SGHTA and CDR2 is FQGTGA in the germline V gene. Losses at the gene ends were 4 bases for V and 9 bases for J; bases not matched to a gene: 9. The CDR3 contains 15 residues. In DNA form, the CDR3 reads TGTGCCAGCAGCTCCCACCCCAGCGGGGGGGGTGAGCAGTTCTTC. This encodes CASSSHPSGGGEQFF. The variable domain in full, completed from reference TRBV7-3 and TRBJ2-1, reads GAGVSQTPSNKVTEKGKYVELRCDPISGHTALYWYRQSLGQGPEFLIYFQGTGAADDSGLPNDRFFAVRPEGSVSTLKIQRTERGDSAVYLCASSSHPSGGGEQFFGPGTRLTVL.

V and J are TRBV16 and TRBJ1-1; tentative D call: TRBD1 (6 bases). The V gene's germline CDR1 is KGHSY and CDR2 FQNENV. The CDR3 has 15 amino acids. Trimming removed 1 base from V and 5 bases from J, with 14 bases in between. CDR3 residues: CASSQYGGGTTEAFF. CDR3 in DNA: TGTGCCAGCAGCCAATACGGCGGGGGGACAACTGAAGCTTTCTTT.

The chain combines TRBV29-1 with TRBJ1-1; D is unresolved. CDR3 length: 14 residues. Germline values: CDR1 SQVTM, CDR2 ANQGSEA. V lost 3 bases, J lost 6 bases, and 17 bases lay in between. For the CDR3, the DNA is TGCAGCGTTGATCGATGGTGGCAGGACGCTGAAGCTTTCTTT. It translates to CSVDRWWQDAEAFF.

This chain joins TRBV2 and TRBJ2-2; 10 nucleotides agree with TRBD2. Looked up from germline, CDR1 is SNHLY and CDR2 is FYNNEI. The J segment lost 4 bases and the V segment lost 2 bases, leaving 1 base of the junction unmatched. This CDR3 contains 15 residues. CDR3 sequence (DNA): TGTGCCAGCAGTGAAATAGCGGGGGGCACCGGGGAGCTGTTTTTT. This translates into CASSEIAGGTGELFF.

The rearrangement joins TRBV19 to TRBJ1-1; 9 bases match TRBD1. Germline CDR1 is LNHDA and CDR2 is SQIVND (reference sequence). The CDR3 length is 17 residues. V lost 7 bases and J lost 3; bases outside the gene matches: 15. The CDR3 here is CASNQGQGEHWDTEAFF. The CDR3 coding sequence is TGTGCCAGTAATCAGGGACAGGGCGAACACTGGGACACTGAAGCTTTCTTT.

The chain has TRBV15 and TRBJ1-1; no clear D gene. The CDR3 spans 13 residues. CDR1 and CDR2 from the germline V gene are LNHNV and YYDKDF (reference sequence). Deletions cut 0 bases from V and 11 bases from J, with 13 bases between. The CDR3 DNA reads as TGTGCCACCAGCAGAGAGCGCCAGTTAGGTGCTTTCTTT. Residues: CATSRERQLGAFF.

This chain uses TRBV6-5 with TRBJ1-1; D might be TRBD1 (5 bases). Germline V gene sequence: CDR1 MNHEY, CDR2 SVGAGI. V lost 2 bases and J lost 8, with 12 bases in between. The CDR3 consists of 13 residues. The DNA of the CDR3 is TGTGCCAGCAGTTACCGAACATCAGGGGAAGCTTTCTTT. This translates into CASSYRTSGEAFF.

As DNA, the CDR3 is TGTGCCAGCAGTACGGACAGGGCCATCAATCAGCCCCAGCATTTT. It encodes CASSTDRAINQPQHF. The chain combines TRBV2 with TRBJ1-5, with TRBD1 matching 8 bases. CDR3 length equals 15 residues. The V gene end was trimmed by 5 bases and the J gene end by 3 bases; junction bases not matched to a gene: 6. Germline lookup yields CDR1 SNHLY and CDR2 FYNNEI.

This clone has just a few counts. This chain joins TRBV5-1 and TRBJ2-1; 9 bases agree with TRBD2. Germline loops: CDR1 SGHRS, CDR2 YFSETQ. Trimming removed 4 bases from V and 10 bases from J; junction bases left unmatched: 18. The CDR3 spans 17 residues. In DNA, the CDR3 is TGCGCCAGCAGCGCCGGGACTAGCCCGGGGGGATATCAGGAGCAGTTCTTC. Translation gives CASSAGTSPGGYQEQFF.

V and J are TRBV12-5 and TRBJ1-5, with TRBD1 matching 7 bases. V lost 6 bases and J lost 4; bases outside the gene matches: 9. The CDR3 runs 15 residues. Germline-derived CDR1 and CDR2 are LGHNT and FRNRAP. CDR3 in amino acids: CASGPGTVTNQPQHF. DNA of the CDR3: TGTGCTAGTGGCCCAGGGACAGTCACTAATCAGCCCCAGCATTTT. Filled out from reference TRBV12-5 and TRBJ1-5, the complete variable domain reads DARVTQTPRHKVTEMGQEVTMRCQPILGHNTVFWYRQTMMQGLELLAYFRNRAPLDDSGMPKDRFSAEMPDATLATLKIQPSEPRDSAVYFCASGPGTVTNQPQHFGDGTRLSIL.